This T cell receptor beta chain comes out of a study of cytomegalovirus exposure and HLA in healthy donors. Study-level results: In vitro, three CMV-associated chains proved specific for CMV antigens.

Germline-derived CDR1 and CDR2 are MNHEY and SVGAGI. This CDR3 is built from 14 residues. Trimming left V 3 bases short and J 1 base short, with 9 bases between. The protocol was immunoSEQ multiplex PCR, while the TCRdb copy is restricted to in-frame clones and leaves out a portion. Of about 82,000 clones listed, 85% to 95% were seen once; the top ten hold more than 0.65%. For this clone: What it binds is unknown.

The receptor was derived from a woman between 18 and 30 years old in good health and CMV-seronegative. Sequences were obtained from PBMCs. The chain uses TRBV6-5 and TRBJ1-1, with D uncertain. This chain's CDR3 is CASSYEVSNTEAFF. The CDR3 nucleotides read TGTGCCAGCAGTTATGAGGTATCGAACACTGAAGCTTTCTTT.